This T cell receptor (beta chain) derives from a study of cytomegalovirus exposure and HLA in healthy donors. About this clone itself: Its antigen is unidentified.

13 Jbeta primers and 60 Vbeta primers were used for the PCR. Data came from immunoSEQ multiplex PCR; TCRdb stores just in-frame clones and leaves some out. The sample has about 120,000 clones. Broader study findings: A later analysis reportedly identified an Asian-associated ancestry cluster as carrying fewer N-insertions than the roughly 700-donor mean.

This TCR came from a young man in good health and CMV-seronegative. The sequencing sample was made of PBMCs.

CDR3 protein: CASSPPFERYGYTF. The CDR3 DNA reads as TGTGCCAGCAGCCCCCCCTTTGAGAGATATGGCTACACCTTC. This chain uses TRBV7-9 with TRBJ1-2; D remains unclear. Trimming took 5 bases from V and 5 from J, leaving 15 bases between them. The CDR3 has 14 residues. Germline V gene data show CDR1 as SEHNR and CDR2 as FQNEAQ (reference sequence). The full variable domain, with the rest looked up from reference TRBV7-9 and TRBJ1-2, is DTGVSQNPRHKITKRGQNVTFRCDPISEHNRLYWYRQTLGQGPEFLTYFQNEAQLEKSRLLSDRFSAERPKGSFSTLEIQRTEQGDSAMYLCASSPPFERYGYTFGSGTRLTVV.